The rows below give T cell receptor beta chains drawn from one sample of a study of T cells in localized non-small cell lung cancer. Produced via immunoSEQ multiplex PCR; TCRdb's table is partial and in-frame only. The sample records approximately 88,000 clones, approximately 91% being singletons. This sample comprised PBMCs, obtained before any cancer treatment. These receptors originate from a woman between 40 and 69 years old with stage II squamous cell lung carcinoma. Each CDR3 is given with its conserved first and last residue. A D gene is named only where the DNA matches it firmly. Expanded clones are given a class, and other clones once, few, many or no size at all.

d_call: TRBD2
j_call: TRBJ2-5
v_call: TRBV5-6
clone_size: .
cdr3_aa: CASSPAGGGKETQYF
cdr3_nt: TGTGCCAGCAGCCCCGCCGGGGGAGGGAAAGAGACCCAGTACTTC

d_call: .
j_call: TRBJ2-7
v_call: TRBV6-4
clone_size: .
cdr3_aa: CASSEWTAFSYEQYF
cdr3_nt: TGTGCCAGCAGTGAATGGACAGCGTTCTCCTACGAGCAGTACTTC

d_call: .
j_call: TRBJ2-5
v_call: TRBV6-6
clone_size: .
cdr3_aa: CASLEGRTQYF
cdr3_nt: TGTGCCAGCCTAGAGGGTCGGACCCAGTACTTC

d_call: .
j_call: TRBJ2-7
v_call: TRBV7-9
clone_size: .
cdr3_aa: CASSLNIPGVLTYEQYF
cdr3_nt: TGTGCCAGCAGCTTAAATATTCCAGGGGTACTGACCTACGAGCAGTACTTC

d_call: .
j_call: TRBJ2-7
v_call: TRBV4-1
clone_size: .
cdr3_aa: CASSQDPDRSEQYF
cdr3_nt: TGCGCCAGCAGCCAAGATCCCGACAGGTCCGAGCAGTACTTC

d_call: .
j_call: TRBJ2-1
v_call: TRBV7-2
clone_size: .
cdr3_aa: CASSFGGGRNEQFF
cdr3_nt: TGTGCCAGCAGCTTCGGAGGAGGGAGGAATGAGCAGTTCTTC

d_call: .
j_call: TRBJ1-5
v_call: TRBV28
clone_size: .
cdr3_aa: CASRLWGGNQPQHF
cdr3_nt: TGTGCCAGCAGGCTGTGGGGCGGGAATCAGCCCCAGCATTTT

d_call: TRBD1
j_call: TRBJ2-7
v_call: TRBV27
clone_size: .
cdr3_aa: CASSPWDSHSYEQYF
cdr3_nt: TGTGCCAGCAGTCCCTGGGACAGCCACTCCTACGAGCAGTACTTC

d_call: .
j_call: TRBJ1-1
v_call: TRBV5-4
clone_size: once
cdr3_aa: CASSLSGRMNTEAFF
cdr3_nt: TGTGCCAGCAGCTTGAGCGGGAGGATGAACACTGAAGCTTTCTTT

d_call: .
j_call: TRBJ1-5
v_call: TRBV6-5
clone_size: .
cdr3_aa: CASSYGRGEQPQHF
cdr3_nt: TGTGCCAGCAGTTACGGGAGAGGGGAACAGCCCCAGCATTTT

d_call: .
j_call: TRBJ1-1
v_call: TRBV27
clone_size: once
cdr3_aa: CASSMRSGQMNTEAFF
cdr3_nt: TGTGCCAGCAGTATGAGATCGGGACAAATGAACACTGAAGCTTTCTTT

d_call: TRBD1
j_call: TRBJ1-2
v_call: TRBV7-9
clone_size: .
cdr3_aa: CASTWTGEGGYTF
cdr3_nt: TGTGCCAGCACCTGGACAGGGGAAGGTGGCTACACCTTC

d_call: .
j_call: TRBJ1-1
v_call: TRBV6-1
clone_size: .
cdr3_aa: CASRPRGMNTEAFF
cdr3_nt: TGTGCCAGCAGACCCAGGGGTATGAACACTGAAGCTTTCTTT

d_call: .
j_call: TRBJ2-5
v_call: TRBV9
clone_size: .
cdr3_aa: CASSLRGGAPLETQYF
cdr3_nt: TGTGCCAGCAGCCTCCGTGGTGGGGCTCCCCTTGAGACCCAGTACTTC